Sequencing of this TCR beta chain was carried out in a study of blood T cell repertoires in COVID-19. Assay: immunoSEQ multiplex PCR; the TCRdb copy retains only in-frame clones and omits some. The sample consists of some 200,000 clones, roughly 84% of them appearing once. Categorization into cohorts depended on clinical history that participants reported. CDR1 and CDR2 from the germline V gene are MNHEY and SMNVEV (reference sequence). This CDR3 region has 14 residues. Trimming shortened V by 2 bases and J by 3 bases, and 10 bases separated the two germline ends. The rearrangement links TRBV27 to TRBJ1-2, with D maybe TRBD1 (5 bases). This clonotype originated in a man between 35 and 55 years old who had recovered from COVID-19. Specimen: PBMCs or T cells enriched from blood (not recorded which). The CDR3 sequence: CASSLRAGDYGYTF. For the CDR3, the DNA is TGTGCCAGCAGTTTACGGGCGGGGGACTATGGCTACACCTTC.